Listed below are T cell receptor beta chains from one sample, sequenced in a study of blood T cell repertoires in COVID-19. This table comes from immunoSEQ multiplex PCR, and its TCRdb copy is limited to in-frame clones, with some not included. The repertoire holds about 81,000 clones, about 82% seen once, with 25% in the top ten. Sample: peripheral blood. The receptors were gathered from a human donor in a cohort sampled during active COVID-19. Both conserved end residues are part of each CDR3. D genes are given only for firm matches. Clone size is not always given. Where it is, it says once, few, many or a class for expanded clones.

v_call	d_call	clone_size	j_call	cdr3_nt	cdr3_aa
TRBV9	NA	NA	TRBJ1-2	TGTGCCAGCAGCGTAGGCGCGGGGGACTATGGCTACACCTTC	CASSVGAGDYGYTF
TRBV7-9	TRBD1	NA	TRBJ2-1	TGTGCCAGCAGCTGGGACAGGGGGGGTGAGCAGTTCTTC	CASSWDRGGEQFF
TRBV10-3	TRBD1	NA	TRBJ2-7	TGTGCCACGACAGGGGACCTCTCCTACGAGCAGTACTTC	CATTGDLSYEQYF
TRBV29-1	TRBD2	NA	TRBJ2-7	TGCAGCGTGGAGACTAGCGGGAGTCGCGAGCAGTACTTC	CSVETSGSREQYF
TRBV28	NA	NA	TRBJ2-1	TGTGCCAGCAGTCGCGGGGTGGGGAGCTCCTACAATGAGCAGTTCTTC	CASSRGVGSSYNEQFF
TRBV15	NA	NA	TRBJ2-5	TGTGCCACCAGCAGAGCTTGGGGCGGTCCACGAGAGACCCAGTACTTC	CATSRAWGGPRETQYF
TRBV6-5	TRBD1	NA	TRBJ1-5	TGTGCCAGCAGGCGCGACAGGGCCTCACATCAGCCCCAGCATTTT	CASRRDRASHQPQHF
TRBV25-1	NA	NA	TRBJ1-4	TGTGCCAGCAGTGAATATACCCCACAGGCCGGAAAACTGTTTTTT	CASSEYTPQAGKLFF
TRBV27	TRBD2	NA	TRBJ2-7	TGTGCCAGCAGTTTACTAGCGGGGGGATTTATTTACGAGCAGTACTTC	CASSLLAGGFIYEQYF
TRBV23-1	NA	NA	TRBJ1-2	TGCGCCAGCAGTCAATCGCTAGTAAGAGGCTACACCTTC	CASSQSLVRGYTF
TRBV3-1/TRBV3-2	TRBD2	NA	TRBJ2-1	TGTGCCAGCAGCCCGAGGGCGGGAGTGAACAATGAGCAGTTCTTC	CASSPRAGVNNEQFF
TRBV7-8	NA	NA	TRBJ1-4	TGTGCCAGCAGCATCGGGAGGCCGGGGGGTGAAAAACTGTTTTTT	CASSIGRPGGEKLFF
TRBV5-6	NA	NA	TRBJ1-2	TGTGCCAGCAGCTTGTCGGGGAGCTATGGCTACACCTTC	CASSLSGSYGYTF
TRBV29-1	NA	NA	TRBJ2-1	TGCAGCGTTGGTTATACCCCAGGCAATGAGCAGTTCTTC	CSVGYTPGNEQFF
TRBV11-2	NA	NA	TRBJ2-7	TGTGCCAGCAGCTTAGGCACAGAACTCTACGAGCAGTACTTC	CASSLGTELYEQYF
TRBV19	NA	NA	TRBJ2-3	TGTGCCAGTAGTATGGATCTAGGCACAGATACGCAGTATTTT	CASSMDLGTDTQYF
TRBV28	TRBD1	NA	TRBJ2-7	TGTGCCAGCAGACAGACAGGGGCAATCGAGCAGTACTTC	CASRQTGAIEQYF
TRBV2	TRBD1	NA	TRBJ1-6	TGTGCCAGCAGCTCTACAGGGGGCGGCAGGGGCTCACCCCTCCACTTT	CASSSTGGGRGSPLHF
TRBV19	TRBD1	NA	TRBJ2-6	TGTGCCAGTAGTTCAGGGGGAACTGGGGCCAACGTCCTGACTTTC	CASSSGGTGANVLTF
TRBV14	TRBD2	once	TRBJ2-2	TGTGCCAGCAGCCTCTTCAGCGGGGGGGCCGGCACCGGGGAGCTGTTTTTT	CASSLFSGGAGTGELFF
TRBV19	NA	NA	TRBJ2-1	TGTGCCAGTAGTGATGGCCTCAATGAGCAGTTCTTC	CASSDGLNEQFF
TRBV7-2	NA	NA	TRBJ2-3	TGTGCCAGCAGCTTATCCCAAATCGGTACGCAGTATTTT	CASSLSQIGTQYF
TRBV10-2	NA	NA	TRBJ2-3	TGCGCCAGCAGTGAGGAGCCAGGGCGTACAGATACGCAGTATTTT	CASSEEPGRTDTQYF
TRBV6-5	NA	NA	TRBJ2-2	TGTGCCAGCAGTTACTCGTCAATCGGGGAGCTGTTTTTT	CASSYSSIGELFF
TRBV6-5	TRBD1	NA	TRBJ2-7	TGTGCCAGCAGTTATCGACAGGGCTACGAGCAGTACTTC	CASSYRQGYEQYF
TRBV7-9	NA	NA	TRBJ1-1	TGTGCCAGCAGCTCACCTCAGGGGAATAACGCTGAAGCTTTCTTT	CASSSPQGNNAEAFF
TRBV6-2/TRBV6-3	NA	NA	TRBJ2-2	TGTGCCAGCAGCCCAAGGTCTAGTTACACCGGGGAGCTGTTTTTT	CASSPRSSYTGELFF
TRBV7-6	NA	NA	TRBJ2-5	TGTGCCAGCAGCTTAGGTCAGCGGAAGGAGACCCAGTACTTC	CASSLGQRKETQYF
TRBV7-8	TRBD1	once	TRBJ2-2	TGTGCCAGCAGCTATGGGGACAGCGCGAACACCGGGGAGCTGTTTTTT	CASSYGDSANTGELFF
TRBV18	NA	NA	TRBJ2-6	TGTGCCAGCTCACCCAGTGACTCTGGGGCCAACGTCCTGACTTTC	CASSPSDSGANVLTF
TRBV28	NA	NA	TRBJ1-1	TGTGCCAGCAGTTCGCCCTTCAGGGTATTGAACACTGAAGCTTTCTTT	CASSSPFRVLNTEAFF
TRBV2	TRBD1	NA	TRBJ1-5	TGTGCCAGCAGTGAAGGGGACAGGGGGAATCAGCCCCAGCATTTT	CASSEGDRGNQPQHF
TRBV9	NA	NA	TRBJ1-2	TGTGCCAGCTCCACACAGAGTCCCAATGGCTACACCTTC	CASSTQSPNGYTF
TRBV7-9	NA	NA	TRBJ2-4	TGTGCCAGCAGCTTAGTAAACAGGTTTGACAAAAACATTCAGTACTTC	CASSLVNRFDKNIQYF
TRBV5-1	TRBD1	few	TRBJ2-2	TGCGCCAGCAGCTTGTTTGGGACAGGGGTTTCCGGGGAGCTGTTTTTT	CASSLFGTGVSGELFF
TRBV4-1	TRBD2	once	TRBJ2-1	TGCGCCAGCAGCCGAGCGGGAGGTTCCTACAATGAGCAGTTCTTC	CASSRAGGSYNEQFF
TRBV29-1	TRBD1	NA	TRBJ1-2	TGCAGCGGTCGGGACAGCGCACACTATGGCTACACCTTC	CSGRDSAHYGYTF
TRBV3-1/TRBV3-2	TRBD1	NA	TRBJ1-2	TGTGCCAGCAGCCAAATCCGGGACAGAGCATCAAATGGCTACACCTTC	CASSQIRDRASNGYTF
TRBV28	NA	once	TRBJ1-1	TGTGCCAGCAGGGTCCCCGGGGTTCTCCCAAGGACTGAAGCTTTCTTT	CASRVPGVLPRTEAFF
TRBV19	NA	NA	TRBJ1-4	TGTGCCAGTAGTCAAGATGGGAGGGGGGGCTCAACTAATGAAAAACTGTTTTTT	CASSQDGRGGSTNEKLFF
TRBV28	NA	NA	TRBJ1-2	TGTGCCAGCAGTTTATACAGGATCACAAATGGCTACACCTTC	CASSLYRITNGYTF
TRBV12-3/TRBV12-4	NA	NA	TRBJ1-2	TGTGCCAGCAGCAGACAGGACCTCTCGGGCTACACCTTC	CASSRQDLSGYTF
TRBV4-3	TRBD1	NA	TRBJ1-5	TGCGCCAGCAGCCGGGACAGGAGCAATCAGCCCCAGCATTTT	CASSRDRSNQPQHF
TRBV28	NA	NA	TRBJ1-2	TGTGCCAGCAGTTTCGGACAGTCCTATGGCTACACCTTC	CASSFGQSYGYTF
TRBV10-3	NA	once	TRBJ2-1	TGTGCCATCAGTGAGTCGACTCGGACAGCCTACAATGAGCAGTTCTTC	CAISESTRTAYNEQFF
TRBV15	TRBD1	NA	TRBJ1-5	TGTGCCACCAGCAGAGGACAGGGGATTAATCAGCCCCAGCATTTT	CATSRGQGINQPQHF
TRBV11-2	TRBD1	NA	TRBJ1-2	TGTGCCAGCAGCTTAGGTCAGGGGGAGGCTGGCTACACCTTC	CASSLGQGEAGYTF
TRBV7-7	NA	once	TRBJ2-2	TGTGCCAGCAGCTCATTCACAGGGAATCCGGCCGGGGAGCTGTTTTTT	CASSSFTGNPAGELFF
TRBV16	TRBD2	once	TRBJ2-1	TGTGCCAGCAGCCAATCTAGCGGGGGGGTCTACAATGAGCAGTTCTTC	CASSQSSGGVYNEQFF
TRBV19	TRBD1	many	TRBJ1-1	TGTGCCAGTAGTATGCGGGGACAGGGGGCGATCACTGAAGCTTTCTTT	CASSMRGQGAITEAFF
TRBV6-2/TRBV6-3	TRBD1	NA	TRBJ2-7	TGTGCCAGCAGCCAACGAGCCGGGACAGGGGGGTACGAGCAGTACTTC	CASSQRAGTGGYEQYF
TRBV12-5	NA	NA	TRBJ1-4	TGTGCTAGTGGACAGGGAACAACTAATGAAAAACTGTTTTTT	CASGQGTTNEKLFF
TRBV28	TRBD1	NA	TRBJ1-2	TGTGCCAGCAGTTCGGACAGGGCCTATGGCTACACCTTC	CASSSDRAYGYTF
TRBV5-6	TRBD1	once	TRBJ2-7	TGTGCCAGCAGCCCGACAGGGACCTACGAGCAGTACTTC	CASSPTGTYEQYF
TRBV28	TRBD1	few	TRBJ1-2	TGTGCCAGCAGCCCACGATATTTCAGGGGGGACCTCTATGGCTACACCTTC	CASSPRYFRGDLYGYTF
TRBV30	TRBD2	NA	TRBJ2-3	TGTGCCTGGAGTAGTGGTAGCGGGAACGCAGATACGCAGTATTTT	CAWSSGSGNADTQYF
TRBV5-6	NA	NA	TRBJ2-1	TGTGCCAGCAGGTCGGGAAGCTCCTACAATGAGCAGTTCTTC	CASRSGSSYNEQFF
TRBV7-9	TRBD2	NA	TRBJ2-1	TGTGCCAGCAGCCGGCGGGGGGTGTCCTACAATGAGCAGTTCTTC	CASSRRGVSYNEQFF
TRBV6-2/TRBV6-3	NA	NA	TRBJ2-4	TGTGCCAGCAGTTACGCGTCACTCGGGGCGGGACGAGCCAAAAACATTCAGTACTTC	CASSYASLGAGRAKNIQYF